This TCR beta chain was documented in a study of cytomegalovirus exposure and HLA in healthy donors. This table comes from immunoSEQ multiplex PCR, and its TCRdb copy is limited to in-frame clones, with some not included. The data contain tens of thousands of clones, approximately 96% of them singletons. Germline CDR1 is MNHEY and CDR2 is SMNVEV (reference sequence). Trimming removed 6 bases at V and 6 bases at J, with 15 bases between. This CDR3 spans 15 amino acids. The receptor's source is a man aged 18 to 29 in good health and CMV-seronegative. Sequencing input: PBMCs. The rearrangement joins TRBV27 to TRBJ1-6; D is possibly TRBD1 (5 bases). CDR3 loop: CASRRQFAPNSPLHF. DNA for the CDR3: TGTGCCAGCAGACGACAGTTTGCTCCTAATTCACCCCTCCACTTT.